This T cell receptor (beta chain) was identified during a study of neoadjuvant anti-PD-1 for oral cavity cancer. Study in general: Around day 43, patients without progression received a fourth nivolumab dose before surgery.

Points from the study as a whole: TCR analyses covered only a few patients per response group.

Analysis of PBMCs was direct, with no culture step. Sequencing used immunoSEQ multiplex PCR; TCRdb keeps in-frame clones, though not all of them. The top ten hold 2.6% of the sample, which has tens of thousands of clones, approximately 80% seen once. V was pared by 0 bases and J by 4 bases, with 5 bases between. This CDR3 is 13 amino acids long. Germline assignment: CDR1 SGHKS and CDR2 YYEKEE (reference sequence). For this clone: Its matching antigen is unknown.

The sample here was PBMCs, taken before nivolumab (anti-PD-1) treatment. This chain connects TRBV5-5 to TRBJ1-5; no reliable D call. The TCR sequence derives from a person aged 35-80 years with oral cavity squamous cell carcinoma. The CDR3 DNA follows: TGTGCCAGCAGCTTGGAAATGAATCAGCCCCAGCATTTT. It codes for CASSLEMNQPQHF.